This TCR beta chain originates from a study of cytomegalovirus exposure and HLA in healthy donors. On this clone: Its cognate antigen is unknown.

Study-wide results and limits: An analysis done earlier found most TCR beta V segments productive about 90% or about 30% of the time.

Healthy bone marrow donors made up the donors. PCR amplification relied on 60 Vbeta primers (plus 13 Jbeta primers). In the original workflow: In a later analysis, of tens of millions of unique beta chains, about 12 million appeared in at least two donors. TCRdb keeps only in-frame clones here, not all; method: immunoSEQ multiplex PCR. V, J and clone size are those of that table, while D and trimming were read from the DNA. The data contain about 190,000 clones, 60% to 85% of them singletons. With 1 base clipped from V and 1 base from J, the junction kept 9 bases outside the gene matches. Looked up from germline, CDR1 is SGHDN and CDR2 is FVKESK. CDR3 length: 18 residues.

Sequencing was done on a sample of PBMCs. V usage is TRBV14 and J usage is TRBJ2-1; TRBD2 agrees at 8 bases. This receptor was taken from a woman in her thirties or forties in good health and CMV-seronegative. In DNA, the CDR3 is TGTGCCAGCAGCCAAGGGGACGGGAGGGGTGTGTCCTACAATGAGCAGTTCTTC. As protein: CASSQGDGRGVSYNEQFF.